This TCR beta chain was captured by sequencing in a study of T cells in Graves' hyperthyroidism and ophthalmopathy. Study-wide points: A median approximately 6.8 months before onset, the model predicted ophthalmopathy.

Many counts were recorded for this clonotype. Its matching antigen is unknown. The CDR3 regions of TCR beta were amplified from RNA transcripts. Initially, a first-round RT-PCR of the TCR CDR3 employed the HTBI primer set. MiXCR, run by TCRdb on the multiplex PCR reads, gives a single entry per CDR3 protein. The top ten clones hold around a sixth of a sample with about 480,000 distinct CDR3 sequences, approximately 15% of them seen once. CDR3 length: 11 amino acids. CDR1 and CDR2 from the germline V gene are SGHRS and YFSETQ. Trimming cost V 0 bases and J 7 bases, with 4 bases left between them. This clonotype was obtained from a woman aged 18-29 years with Graves' hyperthyroidism. Sequenced material: blood. V is TRBV5-1 and J is TRBJ2-5; D gene ambiguous. In nucleotides, the CDR3 is TGCGCCAGCAGCTTGGAGGCGACCCAGTACTTC. Protein sequence: CASSLEATQYF. The entire variable domain, with the rest obtained from reference TRBV5-1 and TRBJ2-5, is as follows: KAGVTQTPRYLIKTRGQQVTLSCSPISGHRSVSWYQQTPGQGLQFLFEYFSETQRNKGNFPGRFSGRQFSNSRSEMNVSTLELGDSALYLCASSLEATQYFGPGTRLLVL.